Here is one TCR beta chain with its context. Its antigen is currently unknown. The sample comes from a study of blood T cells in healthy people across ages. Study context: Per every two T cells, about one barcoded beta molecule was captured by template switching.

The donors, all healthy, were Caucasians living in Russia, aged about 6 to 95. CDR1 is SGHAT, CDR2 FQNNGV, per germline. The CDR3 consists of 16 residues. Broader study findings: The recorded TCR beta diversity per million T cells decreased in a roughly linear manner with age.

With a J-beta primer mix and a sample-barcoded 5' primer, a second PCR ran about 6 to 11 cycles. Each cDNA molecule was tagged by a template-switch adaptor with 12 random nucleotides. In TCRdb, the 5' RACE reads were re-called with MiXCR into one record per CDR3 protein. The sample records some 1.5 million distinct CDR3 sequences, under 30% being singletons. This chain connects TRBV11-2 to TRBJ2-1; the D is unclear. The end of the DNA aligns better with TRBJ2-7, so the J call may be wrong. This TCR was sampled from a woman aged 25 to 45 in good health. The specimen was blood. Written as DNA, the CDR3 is TGTGCCAGCAGCGGTAAAGAGAGAGGCTCCTACAATGAGCAGTACTTC. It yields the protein CASSGKERGSYNEQYF.